This T cell receptor beta chain derives from a study of cytomegalovirus exposure and HLA in healthy donors. The study's findings and limits: Likely technical artifact: a cluster of highly shared sequence variants. Follow-up analysis later connected one missense variant in DCLRE1C with trimming of TCR beta V- and J-genes. In a later analysis, DRB1 alleles had the most associated TCRs; HLA-C alleles the fewest. For most subjects, TCR beta sequences were reported to predict HLA-A and HLA-B alleles with accuracy.

The PCR ran on 60 Vbeta and 13 Jbeta primers. Method: immunoSEQ multiplex PCR; TCRdb's copy keeps in-frame clones and lacks some. The data hold 140,000 or so clones, with 78% observed a single time. This CDR3 has 17 residues. Germline values: CDR1 MGHRA, CDR2 YSYEKL. Trimming took 5 bases from V and 0 from J; bases not matched to a gene: 10. A word on this clone: Its antigen is not known.

The TCR was taken from a female donor in good health and CMV-seronegative. The sample was PBMCs. The chain has TRBV4-1 and TRBJ2-1; TRBD1 matches 7 bases. CDR3: CASSSHGDRGSYNEQFF. CDR3 nucleotide sequence: TGCGCCAGCAGCTCCCACGGGGACAGAGGCTCCTACAATGAGCAGTTCTTC.